This entry lists 3 T cell receptor beta chains sequenced from one sample in a study of early T cells in non-severe SARS-CoV-2 infection. TCRdb independently ran MiXCR on the 5' RACE reads; one entry per CDR3 protein. This sample has about 77,000 distinct CDR3 sequences; roughly 9.6% occur once, and the top ten carry approximately 4.9%. The sequencing input was whole blood. These receptors originate from an adult who was a healthcare worker with PCR-confirmed SARS-CoV-2 infection or an uninfected control (not recorded which).

The chain recombines TRBV20-1 with TRBJ1-1; TRBD1 matches at 8 bases. The CDR3 runs 14 residues. V was clipped by 5 bases and J by 0 bases; unmatched bases: 5. CDR1 and CDR2 from the germline V gene are DFQATT and SNEGSKA (reference sequence). This chain's CDR3 is CSAHQGAMNTEAFF. The CDR3, as DNA: TGCAGTGCTCACCAGGGGGCAATGAACACTGAAGCTTTCTTT.

There are many counts of this clonotype. The gene calls are TRBV12-3 or TRBV12-4 and TRBJ2-3; TRBD2 matches at 8 bases. This CDR3 region has 17 residues. Trimming took 7 bases from V and 0 from J; bases not matched to a gene: 12. CDR3 in amino acids: CASNLSGTPRSTDTQYF. The DNA for the CDR3 is TGTGCCAGCAACCTTAGCGGGACCCCCCGCAGCACAGATACGCAGTATTTT.

This chain connects TRBV7-3 to TRBJ2-2; D may be TRBD2 (5 bases). In germline, CDR1 is SGHTA, CDR2 FQGTGA. This CDR3 region has 14 residues. V gave up 10 bases and J gave up 2 bases, with 14 bases separating them. Here the CDR3 reads CATMAAENTGELFF. DNA of the CDR3: TGTGCCACCATGGCAGCGGAAAACACCGGGGAGCTGTTTTTT. Full variable domain (missing parts from reference TRBV7-3 and TRBJ2-2): GAGVSQTPSNKVTEKGKYVELRCDPISGHTALYWYRQSLGQGPEFLIYFQGTGAADDSGLPNDRFFAVRPEGSVSTLKIQRTERGDSAVYLCATMAAENTGELFFGEGSRLTVL.